These T cell receptor beta chains were read from a single sample in a study of blood T cell repertoires in COVID-19. Assay: immunoSEQ multiplex PCR; the TCRdb copy retains only in-frame clones and omits some. Of 300,000 to 450,000 clones listed, around 85% were seen once; the top ten hold roughly 3.6%. Sequencing was done on a sample of peripheral blood. All receptors derive from a woman aged 18-29 years with acute or convalescent COVID-19. CDR3s include the opening cysteine and the closing phenylalanine or tryptophan. A D gene is named only where the DNA matches it firmly. Rows give clone size only sometimes, using once, few, many, or a class for an expanded clone.

j_gene | v_gene | abundance | d_gene | CDR3aa | CDR3nt
TRBJ1-3 | TRBV7-3 | NA | TRBD1 | CASSETGTASGNTIYF | TGTGCCAGCAGCGAAACCGGGACAGCCTCTGGAAACACCATATATTTT
TRBJ1-1 | TRBV20-1 | NA | TRBD1 | CSASFTGGGMNTEAFF | TGCAGTGCTAGTTTTACAGGGGGTGGCATGAACACTGAAGCTTTCTTT
TRBJ1-4 | TRBV23-1 | few | NA | CASSQSRSSEKLFF | TGCGCCAGCAGTCAATCGAGGTCCTCCGAAAAACTGTTTTTT
TRBJ1-3 | TRBV9 | NA | TRBD1 | CASSEGQGDTIYF | TGTGCCAGCAGTGAAGGACAGGGAGACACCATATATTTT
TRBJ1-1 | TRBV29-1 | NA | NA | CSVLYRANTEAFF | TGCAGCGTTTTATACAGGGCGAACACTGAAGCTTTCTTT
TRBJ2-5 | TRBV2 | NA | NA | CASSASGTTGETQYF | TGTGCCAGCAGTGCCTCCGGGACAACCGGAGAGACCCAGTACTTC
TRBJ2-3 | TRBV5-1 | NA | TRBD1 | CASSLVTGTGTDTQYF | TGCGCCAGCAGCTTGGTAACCGGGACAGGCACAGATACGCAGTATTTT
TRBJ2-7 | TRBV4-1 | once | TRBD2 | CASSKILGTSYEQYF | TGCGCCAGCAGCAAAATTCTCGGGACTAGCTACGAGCAGTACTTC
TRBJ1-2 | TRBV9 | NA | NA | CASSVEQDSNYGYTF | TGTGCCAGCAGCGTAGAACAGGATTCTAACTATGGCTACACCTTC
TRBJ1-1 | TRBV19 | NA | TRBD1 | CASRTGVGTEAFF | TGTGCCAGTAGGACAGGGGTTGGCACTGAAGCTTTCTTT
TRBJ2-1 | TRBV9 | NA | TRBD2 | CASSSSGLAYNEQFF | TGTGCCAGCAGCTCCTCGGGACTAGCCTACAATGAGCAGTTCTTC
TRBJ2-7 | TRBV6-5 | NA | NA | CASSYVAGTYEQYF | TGTGCCAGCAGTTACGTAGCAGGGACCTACGAGCAGTACTTC
TRBJ1-1 | TRBV5-1 | NA | NA | CASSDSRIGDTEAFF | TGCGCCAGCAGCGATTCCCGGATAGGGGACACTGAAGCTTTCTTT
TRBJ2-7 | TRBV5-1 | NA | NA | CASSPIMGGSSYEQYF | TGCGCCAGCAGCCCAATCATGGGGGGTAGCTCCTACGAGCAGTACTTC
TRBJ2-5 | TRBV19 | NA | NA | CASSKDWVAPWTQYF | TGTGCCAGTAGTAAGGACTGGGTTGCCCCATGGACCCAGTACTTC
TRBJ2-3 | TRBV14 | NA | NA | CASSQGRSGGTDTQYF | TGTGCCAGCAGCCAAGGACGGTCCGGGGGCACAGATACGCAGTATTTT
TRBJ1-1 | TRBV4-1 | once | TRBD1 | CASSQKRGQGESKAFF | TGCGCCAGCAGCCAAAAGCGGGGACAGGGGGAGAGTAAGGCTTTCTTT
TRBJ1-2 | TRBV30 | NA | TRBD1 | CVVGGMNYGYTF | TGTGTCGTAGGGGGCATGAACTATGGCTACACCTTC
TRBJ1-1 | TRBV9 | NA | NA | CASSLGHLNTEAFF | TGTGCCAGCAGCTTGGGACACTTGAACACTGAAGCTTTCTTT